Shown below are 12 T cell receptor beta chains from a single sample sequenced in a study of neoadjuvant nivolumab and ipilimumab in lung cancer. Sequencing used immunoSEQ multiplex PCR; TCRdb keeps in-frame clones, though not all of them. The sample holds about 30,000 clones; roughly 76% are singletons and the top ten take roughly 18%. The sequences come from tumor tissue, collected after neoadjuvant nivolumab, alone or with ipilimumab, at or shortly before surgery. The receptors originated from an adult with non-small cell lung cancer.

The chain recombines TRBV5-1 with TRBJ2-5; 13 bases line up with TRBD2. V dropped 4 bases and J dropped 5; count of bases not matched to a gene: 11. CDR3 length: 17 amino acids. The V gene's germline CDR1 is SGHRS and CDR2 YFSETQ. The CDR3 region has the DNA TGCGCCAGCAGCCGAGGACTAGCGGGGGTCAATAGGGAGACCCAGTACTTC. Translated: CASSRGLAGVNRETQYF.

The rearrangement links TRBV7-2 to TRBJ2-1; no firm D call. The V and J ends lost 8 bases and 8 bases respectively, with 4 bases between them. Germline CDR1 SGHTA, CDR2 FQGNSA. This CDR3 contains 9 residues. The CDR3 nucleotides read TGTGCCAGCTCGTATGAGCAGTTCTTC. Amino acid sequence: CASSYEQFF. Based on the CDR3 plus reference TRBV7-2 and TRBJ2-1, the full variable domain is GAGVSQSPSNKVTEKGKDVELRCDPISGHTALYWYRQSLGQGLEFLIYFQGNSAPDKSGLPSDRFSAERTGGSVSTLTIQRTQQEDSAVYLCASSYEQFFGPGTRLTVL.

V usage is TRBV5-1 and J usage is TRBJ2-3; 10 bases are a match to TRBD2. This CDR3 has 15 amino acids. The junction had 2 bases not matched to a gene; V was cut back by 0 bases and J by 4 bases. From germline, CDR1 is SGHRS and CDR2 YFSETQ. The CDR3 coding sequence is TGCGCCAGCAGCTTGGAGCTAGCGGGGGCAGATACGCAGTATTTT. It translates to CASSLELAGADTQYF.

The chain combines TRBV5-1 with TRBJ2-3; tentative D call: TRBD2 (5 bases). The CDR3 spans 15 residues. Germline-derived CDR1 and CDR2 are SGHRS and YFSETQ. Trimming left V 6 bases short and J 4 bases short, with 18 bases between. The DNA for the CDR3 is TGCGCCAGCATGGAGGCTAGCCCTCTCTCAGATACGCAGTATTTT. Encoded protein: CASMEASPLSDTQYF.

This chain joins TRBV7-2 and TRBJ1-3; D may be TRBD1 (5 bases). This CDR3 spans 14 amino acids. Germline-derived CDR1 and CDR2 are SGHTA and FQGNSA. Between the trimmed V and J ends, which lost 0 bases and 5 bases, there was a span of 8 bases. The CDR3 here is CASSLAGTRNTIYF. The CDR3 DNA reads as TGTGCCAGCAGCTTAGCAGGGACTCGAAACACCATATATTTT.

The chain is built from TRBV9 and TRBJ2-7; 8 bases fit TRBD1. Germline V lookup: CDR1 SGDLS, CDR2 YYNGEE. The CDR3 loop spans 14 amino acids. J lost 2 bases, V lost 4 bases, and 5 bases had no gene match. CDR3 sequence reads: CASSSGQGAYEQYF. CDR3 coding DNA: TGTGCCAGCAGCTCCGGACAGGGTGCCTACGAGCAGTACTTC.

There are a few counts of this clone. This sequence joins TRBV7-9 and TRBJ2-1; 13 bases align to TRBD2. CDR3 length: 19 residues. Germline V gives CDR1 SEHNR, CDR2 FQNEAQ (reference sequence). After removal of 2 bases from V and 3 bases from J, the junction contained 10 bases not matched to a gene. CDR3 region: CASSLFRLAGGRLYNEQFF. The DNA of the CDR3 is TGTGCCAGCAGCTTATTCCGACTAGCGGGGGGCCGTCTCTACAATGAGCAGTTCTTC.

This clone has just one count. This sequence joins TRBV4-2 and TRBJ1-2; tentatively, D is TRBD1 (5 bases). Germline lookup yields CDR1 LGHNA and CDR2 YNFKEQ. Trimming took off 2 bases at V and 5 bases at J, with 9 bases between the two ends. The CDR3 totals 13 residues. As DNA, the CDR3 is TGTGCCAGCAGCCAACAGGGCGGGTATGGCTACACCTTC. It codes for CASSQQGGYGYTF.

The V call is TRBV5-1, the J call TRBJ2-2; D gene uncertain. Germline assignment: CDR1 SGHRS and CDR2 YFSETQ. The CDR3 is 15 residues long. Trimming pared 0 bases from V and 0 bases from J, leaving 6 bases between. CDR3 DNA: TGCGCCAGCAGCTTGGGTCAGACGAACACCGGGGAGCTGTTTTTT. This gives the protein CASSLGQTNTGELFF.

The CDR3 DNA follows: TGTGCCAGCAGCCGAGGGGGGGTAGGATCACCCCTCCACTTT. It translates to CASSRGGVGSPLHF. This rearrangement joins TRBV7-2 to TRBJ1-6; D is possibly TRBD1 (6 bases). The germline V and J ends were trimmed by 5 bases and 10 bases, with 15 bases remaining between them. The CDR3 runs 14 residues. Germline V gene sequence: CDR1 SGHTA, CDR2 FQGNSA.

This clone was picked up a small number of times. The chain employs TRBV18 and TRBJ2-5; TRBD2 matches 7 bases. The CDR3 is 14 residues long. V lost 3 bases and J lost 2; bases outside the gene matches: 3. Germline assignment: CDR1 KGHSH and CDR2 LQKENI. CDR3 sequence (DNA): TGTGCCAGCTCACCCCTAGCGGAACAAGAGACCCAGTACTTC. It translates to CASSPLAEQETQYF.

This clone was recorded once. This chain joins TRBV5-6 and TRBJ2-5, with D uncertain. CDR1 is SGHDT, CDR2 YYEEEE, per germline. The CDR3 extends over 13 amino acids. Trimming left V 1 base short and J 3 bases short, with 7 bases between. CDR3 loop: CASSLRQEETQYF. The CDR3 DNA sequence: TGTGCCAGCAGCTTGCGTCAGGAAGAGACCCAGTACTTC. Full variable domain (missing parts from reference TRBV5-6 and TRBJ2-5): DAGVTQSPTHLIKTRGQQVTLRCSPKSGHDTVSWYQQALGQGPQFIFQYYEEEERQRGNFPDRFSGHQFPNYSSELNVNALLLGDSALYLCASSLRQEETQYFGPGTRLLVL.